The next 15 T cell receptor beta chains were all read from a single sample in a study of technical replicates of blood from several donors. Profiled with immunoSEQ multiplex PCR; TCRdb holds only in-frame clones, not every one. The repertoire holds over 90,000 clones, with 96% as singletons. Sequencing was done on a sample of T cells isolated from PBMCs. Source of these receptors: a human donor in good health.

V and J are TRBV4-3 and TRBJ1-1; 11 bases match TRBD1. Per the germline V gene, CDR1 is LGHNA and CDR2 is YSLEER. The CDR3 is made up of 15 amino acids. Trimming at V came to 0 bases and at J to 4 bases, leaving 1 base not matched to a gene. The CDR3 is CASSQEGTGGTEAFF. The CDR3 DNA reads TGCGCCAGCAGCCAAGAAGGGACAGGGGGCACTGAAGCTTTCTTT.

The genes are TRBV27 and TRBJ1-1, with 8 nucleotides matching TRBD1. CDR3 length: 15 amino acids. The trim removed 2 bases at V and 6 bases at J, leaving 8 bases unmatched. Per germline, CDR1 MNHEY and CDR2 SMNVEV (reference sequence). CDR3 bases: TGTGCCAGCAGTTTACAGGGGGCTCTCGGGGCTGAAGCTTTCTTT. Translated, it gives CASSLQGALGAEAFF.

V usage is TRBV23-1 and J usage is TRBJ1-1; D gene ambiguous. TRBV23-1 is filed as an ORF, its function uncertain. The CDR3 is made up of 17 amino acids. V was pared by 3 bases and J by 3 bases, with 20 bases between. Here the CDR3 reads CASSHDPGPTVDTEAFF. CDR3 bases: TGCGCCAGCAGTCATGACCCGGGTCCCACGGTAGACACTGAAGCTTTCTTT.

The chain links TRBV13 to TRBJ2-2; 13 nucleotides align to TRBD2. Trimming at V came to 4 bases and at J to 4 bases, leaving 3 bases not matched to a gene. The CDR3 sequence is 16 residues long. Germline-derived CDR1 and CDR2 are PRHDT and FYEKMQ (reference sequence). The CDR3 region is CASSSGLAGPTGELFF. The CDR3 DNA reads as TGTGCCAGCAGCTCGGGACTAGCGGGGCCCACCGGGGAGCTGTTTTTT.

The chain links TRBV2 to TRBJ2-7; tentative D call: TRBD1 (5 bases). From germline, CDR1 is SNHLY and CDR2 FYNNEI. The CDR3 contains 12 residues. Trimming stripped 7 bases from V and 4 bases from J, with 11 bases between. CDR3 sequence (DNA): TGTGCCAGCAACGACAGATTTTACGAGCAGTACTTC. It translates to CASNDRFYEQYF. Combining the CDR3 with reference TRBV2 and TRBJ2-7 gives the whole variable domain EPEVTQTPSHQVTQMGQEVILRCVPISNHLYFYWYRQILGQKVEFLVSFYNNEISEKSEIFDDQFSVERPDGSNFTLKIRSTKLEDSAMYFCASNDRFYEQYFGPGTRLTVT.

V usage is TRBV7-8 and J usage is TRBJ1-5; D is ambiguous. The CDR3 runs 14 residues. In germline, CDR1 is SGHVS, CDR2 FQNEAQ. Deletions cut 4 bases from V and 0 bases from J, with 7 bases between. The CDR3 bases are TGTGCCAGCAGCTCTATATATAGCAATCAGCCCCAGCATTTT. This encodes CASSSIYSNQPQHF.

This clone occurred once. The gene calls are TRBV5-4 and TRBJ2-5; 7 bases are shared with TRBD1. Germline CDR1 and CDR2: SGHNT and YYREEE (reference sequence). V lost 5 bases and J lost 1; bases outside the gene matches: 5. The CDR3 covers 14 residues. CDR3 sequence reads: CASRSDRVQETQYF. In DNA, the CDR3 is TGTGCCAGCAGGTCCGACAGGGTCCAAGAGACCCAGTACTTC.

The V and J genes are TRBV30 and TRBJ1-5, with 7 bases aligning to TRBD1. J gave up 4 bases and V 0 bases, and 6 bases lay outside the gene matches. The CDR3 extends over 15 amino acids. CDR1 and CDR2 from the germline V gene are GTSNPN and SVGIG (reference sequence). CDR3 DNA sequence: TGTGCCTGGAGTGTAGGGACAGTAGGTAATCAGCCCCAGCATTTT. Protein product: CAWSVGTVGNQPQHF.

This sequence joins TRBV21-1 and TRBJ2-1; TRBD2 was called by the table and not checked on the DNA. TRBV21-1 is designated a pseudogene. There are 16 residues in the CDR3. CDR3 in amino acids: CASRQSGSNSYNEQFF. The DNA of the CDR3 is TGTGCCAGCAGGCAAAGCGGGTCGAACTCCTACAATGAGCAGTTCTTC.

The chain joins TRBV6-5 to TRBJ2-2, with 10 nucleotides matching TRBD2. Losses at the gene ends were 5 bases for V and 7 bases for J; bases not matched to a gene: 4. Germline-derived CDR1 and CDR2 are MNHEY and SVGAGI. The CDR3 runs 14 residues. The CDR3 DNA follows: TGTGCCAGCAGTCCCTGGACTAGCGGCGGGGAGCTGTTTTTT. This sequence encodes CASSPWTSGGELFF.

V usage is TRBV19 and J usage is TRBJ2-5; D is perhaps TRBD1 (5 bases). V shed 8 bases and J shed 4 bases, with 17 bases lying between them. The CDR3 is 14 residues long. CDR1 is LNHDA, CDR2 SQIVND, per germline (reference sequence). CDR3 amino acids: CASSYNDSPETQYF. The CDR3 DNA reads TGTGCCAGTTCGTACAACGACAGCCCAGAGACCCAGTACTTC.

J is TRBJ2-7 and V is TRBV30; D gene uncertain. Germline V gene lookup returns CDR1 GTSNPN and CDR2 SVGIG (reference sequence). The CDR3 runs 14 residues. Trimming removed 7 bases at V and 2 bases at J, with 18 bases between. The CDR3 region is CAFGARIPTYEQYF. In DNA form, the CDR3 reads TGTGCCTTCGGTGCCAGGATACCCACCTACGAGCAGTACTTC.

This clone was found once. V usage is TRBV6-5 and J usage is TRBJ2-7, with unresolved D. The CDR3 covers 15 residues. V was cut by 6 bases and J by 0 bases, with 15 bases left in between. Germline V gene data show CDR1 as MNHEY and CDR2 as SVGAGI. The CDR3 nucleotides read TGTGCCAGCAGCCCCATTGATCGAGACTCCTACGAGCAGTACTTC. Its translation is CASSPIDRDSYEQYF.

This CDR3 is CASRPSGGLQETQYF. The CDR3 nucleotides are TGTGCCAGCAGACCATCGGGGGGATTACAAGAGACCCAGTACTTC. The chain uses TRBV7-2 and TRBJ2-5; 7 nucleotides line up with TRBD2. Germline values: CDR1 SGHTA, CDR2 FQGNSA. The length of the CDR3 is 15 residues. The junction had 9 bases not matched to a gene; V was cut back by 6 bases and J by 2 bases.

V usage is TRBV5-8 and J usage is TRBJ2-5, with a possible D match to TRBD1 (6 bases). Germline-derived CDR1 and CDR2 are SGHTS and YDEGEE. V lost 3 bases, J lost 3 bases, and 9 bases lay in between. The CDR3 runs 13 residues. In nucleotides, the CDR3 is TGTGCCAGCAGCTGGGGGCTAAAAGAGACCCAGTACTTC. Its translation is CASSWGLKETQYF.